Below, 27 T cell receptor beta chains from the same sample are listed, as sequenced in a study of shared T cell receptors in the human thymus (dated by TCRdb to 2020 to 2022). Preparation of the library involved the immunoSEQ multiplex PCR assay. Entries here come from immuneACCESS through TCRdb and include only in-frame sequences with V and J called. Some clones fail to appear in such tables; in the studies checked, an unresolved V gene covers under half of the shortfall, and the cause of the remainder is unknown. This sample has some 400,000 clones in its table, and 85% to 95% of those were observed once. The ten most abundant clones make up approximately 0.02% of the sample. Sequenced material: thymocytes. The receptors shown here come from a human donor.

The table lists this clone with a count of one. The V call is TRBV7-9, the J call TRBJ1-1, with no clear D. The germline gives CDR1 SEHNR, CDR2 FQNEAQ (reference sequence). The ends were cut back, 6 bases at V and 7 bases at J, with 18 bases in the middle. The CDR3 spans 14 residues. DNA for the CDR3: TGTGCCAGCAGACATTTACTATGCCAGTTTGAAGCTTTCTTT. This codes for CASRHLLCQFEAFF.

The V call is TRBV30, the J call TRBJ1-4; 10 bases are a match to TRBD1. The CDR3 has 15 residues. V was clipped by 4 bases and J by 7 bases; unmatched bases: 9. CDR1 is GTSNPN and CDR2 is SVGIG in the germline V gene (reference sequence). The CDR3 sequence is CAWTPPGTGVEKLFF. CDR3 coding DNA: TGTGCCTGGACTCCTCCGGGGACAGGGGTTGAAAAACTGTTTTTT.

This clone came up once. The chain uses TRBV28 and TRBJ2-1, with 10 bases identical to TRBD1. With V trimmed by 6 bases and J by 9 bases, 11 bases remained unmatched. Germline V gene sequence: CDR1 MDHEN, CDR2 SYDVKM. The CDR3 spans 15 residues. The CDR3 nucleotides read TGTGCCAGCAGCCCGCGGCGACAGGGGGCGGCTGAGCAGTTCTTC. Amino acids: CASSPRRQGAAEQFF.

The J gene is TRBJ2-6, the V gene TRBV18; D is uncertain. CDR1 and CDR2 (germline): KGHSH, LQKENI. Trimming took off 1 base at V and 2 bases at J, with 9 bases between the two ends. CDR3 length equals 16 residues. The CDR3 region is CASSPLIGTGANVLTF. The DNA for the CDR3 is TGTGCCAGCTCACCACTGATTGGAACTGGGGCCAACGTCCTGACTTTC. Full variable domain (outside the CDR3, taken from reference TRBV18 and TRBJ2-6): NAGVMQNPRHLVRRRGQEARLRCSPMKGHSHVYWYRQLPEEGLKFMVYLQKENIIDESGMPKERFSAEFPKEGPSILRIQQVVRGDSAAYFCASSPLIGTGANVLTFGAGSRLTVL.

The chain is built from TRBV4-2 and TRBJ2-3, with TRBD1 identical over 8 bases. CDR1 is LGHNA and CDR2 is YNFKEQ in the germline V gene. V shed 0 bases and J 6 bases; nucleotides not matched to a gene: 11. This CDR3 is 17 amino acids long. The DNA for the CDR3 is TGTGCCAGCAGCCAAGATAGGGGCAGGGGGCAATATGATACGCAGTATTTT. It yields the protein CASSQDRGRGQYDTQYF.

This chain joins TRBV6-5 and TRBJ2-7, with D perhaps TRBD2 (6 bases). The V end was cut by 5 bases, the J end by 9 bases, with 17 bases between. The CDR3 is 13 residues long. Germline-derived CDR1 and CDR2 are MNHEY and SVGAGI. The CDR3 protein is CASSGRRGKVQYF. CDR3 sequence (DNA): TGTGCCAGCAGTGGGCGCCGCGGGAAAGTGCAGTACTTC.

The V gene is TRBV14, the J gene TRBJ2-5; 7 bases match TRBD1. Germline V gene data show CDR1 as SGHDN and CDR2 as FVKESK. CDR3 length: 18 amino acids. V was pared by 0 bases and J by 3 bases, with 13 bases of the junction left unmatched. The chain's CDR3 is CASSQDRGLTRAEETQYF. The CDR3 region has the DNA TGTGCCAGCAGCCAAGATAGGGGGCTGACGCGAGCCGAAGAGACCCAGTACTTC.

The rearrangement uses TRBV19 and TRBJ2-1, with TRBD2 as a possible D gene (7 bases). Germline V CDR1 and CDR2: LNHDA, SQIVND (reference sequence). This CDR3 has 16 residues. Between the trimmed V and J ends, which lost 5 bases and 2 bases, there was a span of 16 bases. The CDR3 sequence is CASSAEEGGAYNEQFF. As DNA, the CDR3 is TGTGCCAGTAGTGCCGAGGAAGGGGGGGCCTACAATGAGCAGTTCTTC.

The chain's CDR3 is CASIRDSRGNGYTF. CDR3 DNA sequence: TGTGCCAGTATCCGGGACTCCCGAGGGAATGGCTACACCTTC. The chain employs TRBV19 and TRBJ1-2; tentatively, D is TRBD1 (5 bases). V lost 7 bases to trimming and J lost 6 bases, with 18 bases between them. The CDR3 is 14 amino acids. CDR1 LNHDA and CDR2 SQIVND come from the germline V gene (reference sequence).

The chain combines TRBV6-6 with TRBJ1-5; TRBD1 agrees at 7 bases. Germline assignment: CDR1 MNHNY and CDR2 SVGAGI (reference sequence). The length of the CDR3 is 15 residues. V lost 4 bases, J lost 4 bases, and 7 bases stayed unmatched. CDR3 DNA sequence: TGTGCCAGCAGTTTCGACAGGGCCAAGAATCAGCCCCAGCATTTT. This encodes CASSFDRAKNQPQHF.

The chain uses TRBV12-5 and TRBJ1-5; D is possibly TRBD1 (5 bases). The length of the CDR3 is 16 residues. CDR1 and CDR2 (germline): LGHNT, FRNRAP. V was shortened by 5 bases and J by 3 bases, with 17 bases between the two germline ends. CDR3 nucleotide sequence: TGTGCTAGTGGTAATACGGGGCAGAGCCCCAATCAGCCCCAGCATTTT. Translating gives CASGNTGQSPNQPQHF.

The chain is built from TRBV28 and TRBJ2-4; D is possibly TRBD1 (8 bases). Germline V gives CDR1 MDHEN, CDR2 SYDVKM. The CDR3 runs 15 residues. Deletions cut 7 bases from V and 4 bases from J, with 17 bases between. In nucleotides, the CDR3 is TGTGCCAGCAACAGGGGGGGGTCGGATAAAAACATTCAGTACTTC. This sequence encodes CASNRGGSDKNIQYF.

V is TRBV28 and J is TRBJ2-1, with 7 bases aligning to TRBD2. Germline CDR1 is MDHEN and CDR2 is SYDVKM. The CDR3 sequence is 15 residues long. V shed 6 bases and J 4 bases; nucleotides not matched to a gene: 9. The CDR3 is CASRAPGLPYNEQFF. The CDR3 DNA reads TGTGCCAGCAGAGCCCCGGGACTACCTTACAATGAGCAGTTCTTC.

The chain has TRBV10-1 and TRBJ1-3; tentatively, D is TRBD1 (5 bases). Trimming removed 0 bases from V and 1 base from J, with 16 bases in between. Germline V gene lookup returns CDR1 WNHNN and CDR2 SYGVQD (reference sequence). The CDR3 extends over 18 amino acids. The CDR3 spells CASSESTPGRGSGNTIYF. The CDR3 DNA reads TGCGCCAGCAGTGAGTCCACACCAGGGAGGGGATCTGGAAACACCATATATTTT.

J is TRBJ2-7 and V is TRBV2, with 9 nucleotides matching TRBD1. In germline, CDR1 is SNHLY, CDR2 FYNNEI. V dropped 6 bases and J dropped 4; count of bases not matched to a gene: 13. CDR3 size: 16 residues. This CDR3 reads CASSRGTGRASYEQYF. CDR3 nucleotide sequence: TGTGCCAGCAGCCGCGGGACAGGGCGCGCCTCTTACGAGCAGTACTTC.

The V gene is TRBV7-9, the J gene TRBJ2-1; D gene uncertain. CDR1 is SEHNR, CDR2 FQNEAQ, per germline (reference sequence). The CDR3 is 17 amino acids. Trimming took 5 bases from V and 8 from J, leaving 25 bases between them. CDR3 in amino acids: CASSPKISGLRLYEQFF. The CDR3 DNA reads TGTGCCAGCAGCCCTAAGATCTCAGGTTTGAGGCTCTATGAGCAGTTCTTC.

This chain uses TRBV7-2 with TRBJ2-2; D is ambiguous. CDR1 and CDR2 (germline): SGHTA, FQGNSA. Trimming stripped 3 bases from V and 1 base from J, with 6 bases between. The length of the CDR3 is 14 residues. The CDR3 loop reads CASSFGRNTGELFF. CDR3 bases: TGTGCCAGCAGCTTCGGACGGAACACCGGGGAGCTGTTTTTT.

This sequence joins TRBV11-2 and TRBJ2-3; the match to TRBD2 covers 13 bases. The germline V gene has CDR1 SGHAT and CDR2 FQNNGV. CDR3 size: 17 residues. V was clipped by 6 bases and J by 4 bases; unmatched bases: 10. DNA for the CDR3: TGTGCCAGCAGACATAGAGGACTAGCGGGAGTATCAGATACGCAGTATTTT. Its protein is CASRHRGLAGVSDTQYF. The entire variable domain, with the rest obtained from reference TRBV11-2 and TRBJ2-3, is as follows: EAGVAQSPRYKIIEKRQSVAFWCNPISGHATLYWYQQILGQGPKLLIQFQNNGVVDDSQLPKDRFSAERLKGVDSTLKIQPAKLEDSAVYLCASRHRGLAGVSDTQYFGPGTRLTVL.

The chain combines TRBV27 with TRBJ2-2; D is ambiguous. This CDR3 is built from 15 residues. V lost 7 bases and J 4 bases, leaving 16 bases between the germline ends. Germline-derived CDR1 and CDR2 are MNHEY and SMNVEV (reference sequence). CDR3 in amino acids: CASTLGGRGTGELFF. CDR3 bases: TGTGCCAGCACATTGGGCGGTCGAGGCACCGGGGAGCTGTTTTTT.

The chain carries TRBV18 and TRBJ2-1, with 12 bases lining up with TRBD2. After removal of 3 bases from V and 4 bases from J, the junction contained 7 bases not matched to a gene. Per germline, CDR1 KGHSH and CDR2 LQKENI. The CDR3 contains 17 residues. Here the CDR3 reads CASSPRPSGRDYNEQFF. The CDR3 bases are TGTGCCAGCTCACCGCGCCCTAGCGGGAGGGATTACAATGAGCAGTTCTTC. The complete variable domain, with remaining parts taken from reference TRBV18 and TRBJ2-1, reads NAGVMQNPRHLVRRRGQEARLRCSPMKGHSHVYWYRQLPEEGLKFMVYLQKENIIDESGMPKERFSAEFPKEGPSILRIQQVVRGDSAAYFCASSPRPSGRDYNEQFFGPGTRLTVL.

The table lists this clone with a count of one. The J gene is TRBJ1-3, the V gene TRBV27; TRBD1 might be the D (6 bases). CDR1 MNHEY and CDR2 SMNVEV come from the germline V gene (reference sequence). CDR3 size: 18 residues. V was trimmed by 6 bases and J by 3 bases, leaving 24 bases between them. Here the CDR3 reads CASSQRGRTETYGNTIYF. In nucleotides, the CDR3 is TGTGCCAGCAGCCAACGGGGAAGGACAGAGACTTATGGAAACACCATATATTTT.

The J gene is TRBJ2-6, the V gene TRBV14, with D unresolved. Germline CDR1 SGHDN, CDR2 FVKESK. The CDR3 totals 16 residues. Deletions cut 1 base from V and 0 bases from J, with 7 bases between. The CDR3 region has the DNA TGTGCCAGCAGCCAAGGAGGTGGCTCTGGGGCCAACGTCCTGACTTTC. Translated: CASSQGGGSGANVLTF. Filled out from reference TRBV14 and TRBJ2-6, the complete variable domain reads EAGVTQFPSHSVIEKGQTVTLRCDPISGHDNLYWYRRVMGKEIKFLLHFVKESKQDESGMPNNRFLAERTGGTYSTLKVQPAELEDSGVYFCASSQGGGSGANVLTFGAGSRLTVL.

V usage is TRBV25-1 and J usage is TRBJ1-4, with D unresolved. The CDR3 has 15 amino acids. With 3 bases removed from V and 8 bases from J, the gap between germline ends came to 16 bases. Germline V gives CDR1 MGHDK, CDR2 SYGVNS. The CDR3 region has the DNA TGTGCCAGCAGTGATGTCTCCCAGAGGCGGGAAAAACTGTTTTTT. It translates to CASSDVSQRREKLFF.

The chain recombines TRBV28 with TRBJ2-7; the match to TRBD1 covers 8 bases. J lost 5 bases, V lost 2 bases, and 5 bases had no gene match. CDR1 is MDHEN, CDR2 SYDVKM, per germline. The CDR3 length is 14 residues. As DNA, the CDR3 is TGTGCCAGCAGTTTAGGACAGGGTCGGGACGAGCAGTACTTC. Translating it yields CASSLGQGRDEQYF.

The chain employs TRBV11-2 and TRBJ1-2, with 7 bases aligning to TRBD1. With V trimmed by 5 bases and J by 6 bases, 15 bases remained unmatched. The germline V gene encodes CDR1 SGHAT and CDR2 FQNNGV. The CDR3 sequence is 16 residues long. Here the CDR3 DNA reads TGTGCCAGCAGCCAAGGATCCAGGGGGGCAGGGAATGGCTACACCTTC. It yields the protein CASSQGSRGAGNGYTF.

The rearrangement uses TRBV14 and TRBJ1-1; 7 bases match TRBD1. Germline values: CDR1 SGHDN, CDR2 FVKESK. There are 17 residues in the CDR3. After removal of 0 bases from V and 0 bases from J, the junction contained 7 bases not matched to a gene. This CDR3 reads CASSQERLTGMNTEAFF. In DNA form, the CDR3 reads TGTGCCAGCAGCCAAGAACGTTTGACAGGGATGAACACTGAAGCTTTCTTT.

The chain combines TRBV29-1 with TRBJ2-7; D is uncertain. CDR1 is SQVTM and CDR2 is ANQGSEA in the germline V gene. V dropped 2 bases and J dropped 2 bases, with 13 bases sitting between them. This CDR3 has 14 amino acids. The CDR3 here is CSVESGPEAYEQYF. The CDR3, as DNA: TGCAGCGTTGAATCCGGGCCTGAAGCCTACGAGCAGTACTTC.